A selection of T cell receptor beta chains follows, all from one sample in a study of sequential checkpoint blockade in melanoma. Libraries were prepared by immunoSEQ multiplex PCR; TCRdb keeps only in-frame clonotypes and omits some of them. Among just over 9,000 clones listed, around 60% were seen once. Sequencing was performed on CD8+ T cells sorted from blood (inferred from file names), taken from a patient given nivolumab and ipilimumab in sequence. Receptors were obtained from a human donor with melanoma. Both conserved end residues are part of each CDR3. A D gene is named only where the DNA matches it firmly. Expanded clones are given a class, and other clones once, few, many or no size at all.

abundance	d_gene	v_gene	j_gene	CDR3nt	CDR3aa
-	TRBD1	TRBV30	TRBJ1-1	TGTGCCTGGAGTGTACTGAACAGGGGGCGCGTGACTGAAGCTTTCTTT	CAWSVLNRGRVTEAFF
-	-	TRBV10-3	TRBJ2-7	TGTGCCATCAGTGGCCTGGACGGGAGCTCCTACGAGCAGTACTTC	CAISGLDGSSYEQYF
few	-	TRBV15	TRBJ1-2	TGTGCCACCAGCAGAGATGGGGAGGTCATCTATGGCTACACCTTC	CATSRDGEVIYGYTF
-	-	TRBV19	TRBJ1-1	TGTGCCAGTAGTATATACACCAAGACTGAAGCTTTCTTT	CASSIYTKTEAFF
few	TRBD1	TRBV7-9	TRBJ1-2	TGTGCCAGCAGCTTCCCGGGGAGCAGGGGGCTGCAGGATGGCTACACCTTC	CASSFPGSRGLQDGYTF
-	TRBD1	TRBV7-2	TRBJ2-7	TGTGCCAGCAGCGCCAAGGACAGGGTGACCTACGAGCAGTACTTC	CASSAKDRVTYEQYF
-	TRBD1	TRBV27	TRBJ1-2	TGTGCCAGCAGGACAGGGGGCCATGGCTACACCTTC	CASRTGGHGYTF
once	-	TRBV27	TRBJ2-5	TGTGCCAGCAGTGCAGGGGTTTTCCAGTACTTC	CASSAGVFQYF
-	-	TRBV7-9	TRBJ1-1	TGTGCCAGCAGCCAGGCCCGACAGCAAATGAACACTGAAGCTTTCTTT	CASSQARQQMNTEAFF
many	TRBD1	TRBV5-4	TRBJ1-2	TGTGCCAGCAGCTCAGGGACAGGCCACTATGGCTACACCTTC	CASSSGTGHYGYTF
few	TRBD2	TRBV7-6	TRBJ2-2	TGTGCCAGCAGCTTAGGTCCGGGGGGGCAGAACACCGGGGAGCTGTTTTTT	CASSLGPGGQNTGELFF
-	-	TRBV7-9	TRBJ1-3	TGTGCCAGCAGCTTAGCGAACAGGCCTGGAAACACCATATATTTT	CASSLANRPGNTIYF
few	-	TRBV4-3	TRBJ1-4	TGCGCCAGCAGCCAAGGACAAAATGAAAAACTGTTTTTT	CASSQGQNEKLFF
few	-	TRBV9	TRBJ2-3	TGTGCCAGCAGCGTGACAGACAGCACAGATACGCAGTATTTT	CASSVTDSTDTQYF
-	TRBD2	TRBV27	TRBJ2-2	TGTGCCAGCAGTTTCCTTAGCGGGGGGCGAGGCACCGGGGAGCTGTTTTTT	CASSFLSGGRGTGELFF
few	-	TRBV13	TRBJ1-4	TGTGCCAGCAGCTTAGATACGGGAAAACTGTTTTTT	CASSLDTGKLFF
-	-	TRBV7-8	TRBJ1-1	TGTGCCAGCAGCGGTCAGGGGTGGCCTGAAGCTTTCTTT	CASSGQGWPEAFF
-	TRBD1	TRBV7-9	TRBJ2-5	TGTGCCAGCAGCTTAGACTTCCCGACAGGGGGCGCGTTGAAAGAGACCCAGTACTTC	CASSLDFPTGGALKETQYF
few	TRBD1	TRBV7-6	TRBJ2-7	TGTGCCAGCAGCCTCGGGACAGGGCTCTACGAGCAGTACTTC	CASSLGTGLYEQYF
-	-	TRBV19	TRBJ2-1	TGTGCCAGTAGTATCCGTCGGAGCTCCTACAATGAGCAGTTCTTC	CASSIRRSSYNEQFF